The 2 T cell receptor beta chains presented below share a single source sample, sequenced in a study of cytomegalovirus exposure and HLA in healthy donors. Use of 60 Vbeta and 13 Jbeta primers characterized the PCR. Generated by immunoSEQ multiplex PCR, the TCRdb table keeps only in-frame clones and is missing some. Of around 300,000 clones in the sample, 80% to 90% are singletons; the top ten hold roughly 2.3%. Sequencing was carried out using PBMCs. The receptors come from a woman between 18 and 29 years old in good health and CMV-seronegative.

The chain has TRBV18 and TRBJ2-3; TRBD2 matches at 9 bases. Losses at the gene ends were 1 base for V and 2 bases for J; bases not matched to a gene: 7. The CDR3 loop spans 17 amino acids. The V gene's germline CDR1 is KGHSH and CDR2 LQKENI. The CDR3 DNA sequence: TGTGCCAGCTCACCACTAGCGGGGGCCCAAACCACAGATACGCAGTATTTT. Translated: CASSPLAGAQTTDTQYF.

This sequence joins TRBV9 and TRBJ2-3, with TRBD2 identical over 8 bases. The length of the CDR3 is 14 residues. CDR1 and CDR2 (germline): SGDLS, YYNGEE. V shed 4 bases and J 6 bases; nucleotides not matched to a gene: 7. CDR3 loop: CASSPRLASDTQYF. CDR3 sequence (DNA): TGTGCCAGCAGCCCCCGACTAGCGTCGGATACGCAGTATTTT.